This T cell receptor (beta chain) was observed in a study of blood T cell repertoires in COVID-19. Some clones are missing from TCRdb's copy, which holds only in-frame ones; the method was immunoSEQ multiplex PCR. The sample holds hundreds of thousands of clones; around 87% are singletons and the top ten take about 2.5%. The germline gives CDR1 SGHVS, CDR2 FQNEAQ. This CDR3 comprises 13 residues. Trimming cost V 5 bases and J 1 base, with 8 bases left between them. The TCR comes from a woman aged 55-69 years with COVID-19, enrolled during active disease. The material sequenced was peripheral blood. V gene TRBV7-8 combines with J gene TRBJ1-1; no clear D. CDR3 residues: CASSIRGNTEAFF. CDR3 DNA sequence: TGTGCCAGCAGCATCCGGGGGAACACTGAAGCTTTCTTT. Using reference TRBV7-8 and TRBJ1-1 for the parts outside the CDR3, the full variable domain is GAGVSQSPRYKVAKRGQDVALRCDPISGHVSLFWYQQALGQGPEFLTYFQNEAQLDKSGLPSDRFFAERPEGSVSTLKIQRTQQEDSAVYLCASSIRGNTEAFFGQGTRLTVV.